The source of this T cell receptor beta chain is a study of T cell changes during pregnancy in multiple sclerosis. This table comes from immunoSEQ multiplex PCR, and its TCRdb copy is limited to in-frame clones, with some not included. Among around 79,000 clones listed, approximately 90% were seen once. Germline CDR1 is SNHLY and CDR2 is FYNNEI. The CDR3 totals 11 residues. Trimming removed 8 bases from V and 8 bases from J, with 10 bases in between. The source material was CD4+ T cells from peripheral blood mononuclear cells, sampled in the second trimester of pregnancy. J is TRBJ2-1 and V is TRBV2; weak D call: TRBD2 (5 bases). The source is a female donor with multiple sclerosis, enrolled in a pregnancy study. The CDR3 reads CASGESHEQFF. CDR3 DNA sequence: TGTGCCAGCGGGGAGTCTCATGAGCAGTTCTTC.